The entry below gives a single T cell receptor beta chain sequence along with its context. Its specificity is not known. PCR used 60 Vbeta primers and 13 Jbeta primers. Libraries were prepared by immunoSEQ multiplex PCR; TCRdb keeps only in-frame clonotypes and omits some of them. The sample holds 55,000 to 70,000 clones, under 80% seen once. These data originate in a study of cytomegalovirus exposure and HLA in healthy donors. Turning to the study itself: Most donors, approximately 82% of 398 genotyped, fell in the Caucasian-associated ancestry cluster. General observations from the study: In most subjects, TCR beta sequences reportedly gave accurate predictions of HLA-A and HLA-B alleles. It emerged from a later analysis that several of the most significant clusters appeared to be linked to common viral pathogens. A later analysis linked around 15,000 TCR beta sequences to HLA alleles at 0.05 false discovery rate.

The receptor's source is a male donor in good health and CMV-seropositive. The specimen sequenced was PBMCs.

CDR3: CASSTQGTLHF. The CDR3 bases are TGTGCCAGTAGTACACAGGGGACCCTCCACTTT. The chain is built from TRBV19 and TRBJ1-6; 7 nucleotides match TRBD1. CDR3 length: 11 amino acids. Trimming removed 4 bases from V and 14 bases from J; junction bases left unmatched: 2. CDR1 is LNHDA, CDR2 SQIVND, per germline (reference sequence). The full variable domain, its missing parts supplied by reference TRBV19 and TRBJ1-6, is DGGITQSPKYLFRKEGQNVTLSCEQNLNHDAMYWYRQDPGQGLRLIYYSQIVNDFQKGDIAEGYSVSREKKESFPLTVTSAQKNPTAFYLCASSTQGTLHFGNGTRLTVT.